Following are 17 T cell receptor beta chains from one sample sequenced in a study of blood T cell repertoires in COVID-19. Method: immunoSEQ multiplex PCR; TCRdb's copy keeps in-frame clones and lacks some. Of about 51,000 clones listed, about 88% are singletons. Material for sequencing was peripheral blood. The receptors shown here come from a man in his sixties with acute or convalescent COVID-19.

This chain links TRBV20-1 with TRBJ1-5; D not certain. The CDR3 loop spans 13 amino acids. V lost 3 bases and J lost 3, with 9 bases in between. Germline CDR1 DFQATT, CDR2 SNEGSKA (reference sequence). CDR3 sequence: CSASQVPNQPQHF. As DNA, the CDR3 is TGCAGTGCTAGTCAGGTCCCCAATCAGCCCCAGCATTTT.

The V call is TRBV6-5, the J call TRBJ2-7, with TRBD2 matching over 11 bases. Germline lookup yields CDR1 MNHEY and CDR2 SVGAGI. V shed 5 bases, J shed 2 bases, and the junction held 5 bases outside the gene matches. CDR3 length: 15 amino acids. The CDR3 spells CASSTGTSGTYEQYF. CDR3 DNA: TGTGCCAGCAGTACAGGGACTAGCGGTACCTACGAGCAGTACTTC.

This CDR3 is CASRGYGEHQPQHF. The CDR3 nucleotides are TGTGCCAGCAGGGGGTATGGGGAGCATCAGCCCCAGCATTTT. V gene TRBV28 combines with J gene TRBJ1-5; D call uncertain. The CDR3 is made up of 14 amino acids. The V gene's germline CDR1 is MDHEN and CDR2 SYDVKM. V was pared by 6 bases and J by 5 bases, with 14 bases between.

This chain links TRBV7-2 with TRBJ1-1; 7 bases are a match to TRBD1. This CDR3 is built from 15 residues. The ends lost 1 base at V and 4 bases at J; junction bases unmatched: 6. CDR1 is SGHTA, CDR2 FQGNSA, per germline. CDR3 in DNA: TGTGCCAGCAGCTTAGGGGGACAGATCGGCACTGAAGCTTTCTTT. Residues: CASSLGGQIGTEAFF.

V usage is TRBV3-1 (or the pseudogene TRBV3-2) and J usage is TRBJ1-1; D may be TRBD1 (5 bases). Germline-derived CDR1 and CDR2 are LGHDT and YNNKEL (reference sequence). The germline V and J ends were trimmed by 4 bases and 0 bases, with 15 bases remaining between them. The CDR3 has 16 residues. This CDR3 reads CASSPRGGTMNTEAFF. CDR3 nucleotides: TGTGCCAGCAGCCCCCGGGGGGGAACCATGAACACTGAAGCTTTCTTT.

The chain links TRBV27 to TRBJ2-3, with 7 bases matching TRBD2. The J segment lost 7 bases and the V segment lost 7 bases, leaving 20 bases of the junction unmatched. Germline V CDR1 and CDR2: MNHEY, SMNVEV (reference sequence). The CDR3 totals 17 residues. The CDR3 spells CASTRFLGEGARNTQYF. DNA for the CDR3: TGTGCCAGCACACGGTTCTTGGGGGAGGGTGCACGAAATACGCAGTATTTT.

V gene TRBV12-3 or TRBV12-4 combines with J gene TRBJ2-3, with 9 nucleotides matching TRBD2. CDR3 length equals 13 residues. The V and J ends lost 4 bases and 11 bases, in that order; junction bases with no gene match: 7. CDR3 bases: TGTGCCAGCAGTTCCCTACTAGCGGGTCTGCAGTATTTT. This gives the protein CASSSLLAGLQYF.

The V gene is TRBV2, the J gene TRBJ1-5; 7 nucleotides line up with TRBD1. Germline CDR1 reads SNHLY; CDR2 reads FYNNEI. Trimming at V came to 6 bases and at J to 5 bases, leaving 7 bases not matched to a gene. The CDR3 runs to 14 residues. In DNA form, the CDR3 reads TGTGCCAGCAGGGGCCGGGACAGATATCAGCCCCAGCATTTT. This codes for CASRGRDRYQPQHF. The variable domain in full, with the rest retrieved from reference TRBV2 and TRBJ1-5, is EPEVTQTPSHQVTQMGQEVILRCVPISNHLYFYWYRQILGQKVEFLVSFYNNEISEKSEIFDDQFSVERPDGSNFTLKIRSTKLEDSAMYFCASRGRDRYQPQHFGDGTRLSIL.

DNA of the CDR3: TGTGCCAGCCACCGGGGCTCTGGAAACACCATATATTTT. Translated, it gives CASHRGSGNTIYF. The chain has TRBV7-6 and TRBJ1-3; D gene ambiguous. The germline gives CDR1 SGHVS, CDR2 FNYEAQ. The V and J ends lost 8 bases and 0 bases respectively, with 8 bases between them. The CDR3 is 13 amino acids.

This chain joins TRBV27 and TRBJ2-7, with D possibly TRBD2 on 6 matching bases. This CDR3 has 17 amino acids. Trimming took off 2 bases at V and 2 bases at J, with 19 bases between the two ends. Germline loops: CDR1 MNHEY, CDR2 SMNVEV (reference sequence). CDR3 sequence (DNA): TGTGCCAGCAGTTTAGCCTCGGGAGATGTCGGGGCCTACGAGCAGTACTTC. Its translation is CASSLASGDVGAYEQYF.

The chain has TRBV19 and TRBJ2-7; D is unresolved. CDR3 length equals 11 residues. Germline V gives CDR1 LNHDA, CDR2 SQIVND (reference sequence). Deletions cut 8 bases from V and 3 bases from J, with 8 bases between. The CDR3 sequence: CASGQSYEQYF. The CDR3, as DNA: TGTGCCAGTGGGCAGAGCTACGAGCAGTACTTC.

The chain combines TRBV5-1 with TRBJ2-3; possibly TRBD1 for D (6 bases). The CDR3 length is 17 residues. Trimming took 0 bases from V and 5 from J, leaving 19 bases between them. Per the germline V gene, CDR1 is SGHRS and CDR2 is YFSETQ. The chain's CDR3 is CASSLGQGPLLVDTQYF. For the CDR3, the DNA is TGCGCCAGCAGCTTGGGCCAGGGGCCGCTTTTAGTAGATACGCAGTATTTT.

This clone has more than one count but fewer than ten. The chain employs TRBV9 and TRBJ1-3, with no clear D. The CDR3 runs to 17 residues. Germline lookup yields CDR1 SGDLS and CDR2 YYNGEE. V was trimmed by 4 bases and J by 0 bases, leaving 17 bases between them. For the CDR3, the DNA is TGTGCCAGCAGCAATAGCGGTCGGGAACTCTCTGGAAACACCATATATTTT. It encodes CASSNSGRELSGNTIYF.

This chain joins TRBV4-2 and TRBJ2-4, with a possible D match to TRBD2 (5 bases). Between the trimmed V and J ends, which lost 4 bases and 7 bases, there was a span of 14 bases. Germline CDR1 LGHNA, CDR2 YNFKEQ. This CDR3 is built from 14 residues. In DNA form, the CDR3 reads TGTGCCAGCAGCCCCGAGGGAGAACTCAACATTCAGTACTTC. This encodes CASSPEGELNIQYF.

This clone has a single count. This chain uses TRBV5-1 with TRBJ2-5, with 7 positions matching TRBD2. Germline V CDR1 and CDR2: SGHRS, YFSETQ. With 3 bases clipped from V and 2 bases from J, the junction kept 7 bases outside the gene matches. The CDR3 has 15 amino acids. CDR3 region: CASSSLGEGQETQYF. CDR3 nucleotides: TGCGCCAGCAGCTCTCTCGGGGAGGGGCAAGAGACCCAGTACTTC.

The chain employs TRBV7-2 and TRBJ2-2; tentatively, D is TRBD2 (6 bases). The CDR3 totals 14 residues. Germline V CDR1 and CDR2: SGHTA, FQGNSA. V lost 5 bases, J lost 7 bases, and 14 bases lay in between. The CDR3 sequence: CASSPGRSVGELFF. Written as DNA, the CDR3 is TGTGCCAGCAGCCCCGGGAGAAGCGTCGGGGAGCTGTTTTTT.

The genes are TRBV7-2 and TRBJ2-7, with 10 bases that match TRBD2. V shed 0 bases and J 2 bases; nucleotides not matched to a gene: 4. CDR3 length equals 16 residues. The germline V gene encodes CDR1 SGHTA and CDR2 FQGNSA. This CDR3 is CASSLAGLAGAYEQYF. Here the CDR3 DNA reads TGTGCCAGCAGCTTAGCGGGGCTAGCGGGGGCCTACGAGCAGTACTTC.